The 20 T cell receptor beta chains below were found in one sample sequenced in a study of metastatic and nonmetastatic thyroid tumors (dated by TCRdb to 2018 to 2020). No treatment had been received by any patient before thyroid surgery. Library method: PCR. Sequencer: Illumina HiSeq 4000. Using fastp trimming at Q25 and MiXCR clonotype assembly, TCRdb reanalyzed the public sequencing data and kept in-frame beta chains. The sample table holds 25,000 to 35,000 clones, of which 10% to 13% were seen once. 15% to 20% of the sample is held by the ten biggest clonotypes. The sample taken for sequencing was blood. These TCRs come from a female donor with papillary thyroid cancer or a benign thyroid nodule (not recorded which). Some clones in this sample may be carry-over from other donors' samples.

This clone was detected many times. This sequence joins TRBV5-6 and TRBJ1-1; possibly TRBD1 for D (6 bases). Trimming removed 2 bases from V and 6 bases from J, with 11 bases in between. This CDR3 region has 13 residues. Per the germline V gene, CDR1 is SGHDT and CDR2 is YYEEEE. In DNA form, the CDR3 reads TGTGCCAGCAGCTTCTTCGGGACACCTGAAGCTTTCTTT. Translating it yields CASSFFGTPEAFF.

The V and J genes are TRBV15 and TRBJ1-5; D is unresolved. This CDR3 has 13 amino acids. The V gene's germline CDR1 is LNHNV and CDR2 YYDKDF (reference sequence). The ends were cut back, 3 bases at V and 8 bases at J, with 11 bases in the middle. The chain's CDR3 is CATSSTGREPQHF. The CDR3 DNA reads as TGTGCCACCAGCAGCACGGGAAGGGAGCCCCAGCATTTT.

The table lists this clone with many counts. V and J are TRBV19 and TRBJ1-5; TRBD1 matches at 8 bases. Germline assignment: CDR1 LNHDA and CDR2 SQIVND (reference sequence). This CDR3 has 16 residues. Losses at the gene ends were 2 bases for V and 1 base for J; bases not matched to a gene: 4. The CDR3 protein is CASSILQGASNQPQHF. The CDR3 DNA follows: TGTGCCAGTAGTATACTCCAGGGGGCGAGCAATCAGCCCCAGCATTTT.

This clone was detected many times. The rearrangement links TRBV11-2 to TRBJ2-5, with D perhaps TRBD1 (5 bases). Germline CDR1 reads SGHAT; CDR2 reads FQNNGV. The CDR3 totals 15 residues. Trimming left V 3 bases short and J 5 bases short, with 16 bases between. Here the CDR3 DNA reads TGTGCCAGCAGCTTCCTATGGACACCCCGGGAGACCCAGTACTTC. It specifies CASSFLWTPRETQYF.

The sample holds many counts of this clone. The chain employs TRBV5-1 and TRBJ1-1, with D tentatively TRBD1 (5 bases). Trimming took off 0 bases at V and 4 bases at J, with 7 bases between the two ends. CDR1 and CDR2 from the germline V gene are SGHRS and YFSETQ. CDR3 length equals 13 residues. The DNA for the CDR3 is TGCGCCAGCAGCTTGGGTGGGGGCACTGAAGCTTTCTTT. It encodes CASSLGGGTEAFF.

This clone was recorded many times. The chain employs TRBV19 and TRBJ2-1; 8 bases line up with TRBD2. The trim removed 4 bases at V and 2 bases at J, leaving 4 bases unmatched. The germline V gene has CDR1 LNHDA and CDR2 SQIVND (reference sequence). This CDR3 is 15 amino acids long. The CDR3 DNA reads as TGTGCCAGTAGTAGCGGGAGGTTGCCCTACAATGAGCAGTTCTTC. It is translated as CASSSGRLPYNEQFF.

For the CDR3, the DNA is TGTGCCAGTAGTGTAACCGGTGGCAGGAGTAGCAATCAGCCCCAGCATTTT. It encodes CASSVTGGRSSNQPQHF. The chain joins TRBV19 to TRBJ1-5; no firm D call. The CDR3 runs to 17 residues. V was pared by 5 bases and J by 0 bases, with 17 bases between. CDR1 and CDR2 from the germline V gene are LNHDA and SQIVND (reference sequence). Supplemented by reference TRBV19 and TRBJ1-5, the full variable domain reads DGGITQSPKYLFRKEGQNVTLSCEQNLNHDAMYWYRQDPGQGLRLIYYSQIVNDFQKGDIAEGYSVSREKKESFPLTVTSAQKNPTAFYLCASSVTGGRSSNQPQHFGDGTRLSIL.

This clone has a count of ten or more. This chain connects TRBV30 to TRBJ1-1; TRBD1 matches 7 bases. The germline V gene encodes CDR1 GTSNPN and CDR2 SVGIG (reference sequence). V lost 5 bases to trimming and J lost 4 bases; unmatched junction nucleotides: 7. The CDR3 covers 13 residues. This chain's CDR3 is CAWSDRAGTEAFF. As DNA, the CDR3 is TGTGCCTGGTCTGACAGGGCTGGCACTGAAGCTTTCTTT.

The table lists this clone with many counts. This specimen includes other DNA sequences encoding the same CDR3. This sequence joins TRBV5-6 and TRBJ1-1; 9 bases map to TRBD1. The CDR3 is 14 amino acids. Germline trimming cut 3 bases from V and 1 base from J; bases unmatched to any gene: 1. Germline CDR1 is SGHDT and CDR2 is YYEEEE. The CDR3 DNA reads as TGTGCCAGCAGCTGGGGACAGGGGAACACTGAAGCTTTCTTT. This gives the protein CASSWGQGNTEAFF.

In this sample, this clone turned up many times. The rearrangement uses TRBV30 and TRBJ2-5, with D possibly matching TRBD1 (5 bases). The CDR3 spans 15 residues. CDR1 GTSNPN and CDR2 SVGIG come from the germline V gene (reference sequence). V was shortened by 0 bases and J by 3 bases, with 14 bases between the two germline ends. The CDR3 loop reads CAWSVHSAGKETQYF. Here the CDR3 DNA reads TGTGCCTGGAGTGTACACTCGGCAGGGAAAGAGACCCAGTACTTC.

V and J are TRBV11-2 and TRBJ2-4, with TRBD2 as a possible D gene (6 bases). This CDR3 is built from 15 residues. The germline gives CDR1 SGHAT, CDR2 FQNNGV. V was trimmed by 0 bases and J by 14 bases, leaving 20 bases between them. This CDR3 is CASSLDGQGGHNEYF. The CDR3 region has the DNA TGTGCCAGCAGCTTAGACGGGCAGGGAGGTCACAATGAGTACTTC.

This chain links TRBV28 with TRBJ1-4; 10 positions agree with TRBD1. V lost 5 bases to trimming and J lost 4 bases; unmatched junction nucleotides: 4. Looked up from germline, CDR1 is MDHEN and CDR2 is SYDVKM. The CDR3 is 15 amino acids. The CDR3 DNA sequence: TGTGCCAGCAGTCCATGGACAGGGGGTAATGAAAAACTGTTTTTT. This sequence encodes CASSPWTGGNEKLFF. Complete variable domain (other parts from reference TRBV28 and TRBJ1-4): DVKVTQSSRYLVKRTGEKVFLECVQDMDHENMFWYRQDPGLGLRLIYFSYDVKMKEKGDIPEGYSVSREKKERFSLILESASTNQTSMYLCASSPWTGGNEKLFFGSGTQLSVL.

This clone showed up many times. The V gene is TRBV18, the J gene TRBJ2-1; perhaps TRBD2 as D (5 bases). The CDR3 contains 12 residues. Germline V gives CDR1 KGHSH, CDR2 LQKENI. V lost 1 base, J lost 10 bases, and 8 bases lay in between. The CDR3, as DNA: TGTGCCAGCTCACCACTGGACTGGGAGCAGTTCTTC. This sequence encodes CASSPLDWEQFF.

As concerns this clone: One junction end does not reproduce the germline sequence, and a read error may be involved. J is TRBJ2-7 and V is TRBV7-2, with TRBD2 identical over 11 bases. The CDR3 covers 15 residues. Germline V gene data show CDR1 as SGHTA and CDR2 as FQGNSA. CDR3 region: CACLLGTSGYYDQYF. The CDR3 bases are TGTGCCTGCCTCCTGGGGACTAGCGGCTACTACGATCAGTACTTC.

The table lists this clone with many counts. The rearrangement uses TRBV18 and TRBJ1-3, with D tentatively TRBD1 (5 bases). This CDR3 contains 15 residues. The V and J ends lost 3 bases and 0 bases respectively, with 9 bases between them. Germline CDR1 is KGHSH and CDR2 is LQKENI. The CDR3 loop is CASSPDSRSGNTIYF. The CDR3 nucleotides read TGTGCCAGCTCACCCGACAGCCGCTCTGGAAACACCATATATTTT.

This clone was found many times. V usage is TRBV4-3 and J usage is TRBJ2-7; the match to TRBD1 covers 7 bases. V lost 1 base to trimming and J lost 0 bases; unmatched junction nucleotides: 3. This CDR3 is built from 15 residues. From germline, CDR1 is LGHNA and CDR2 YSLEER. The DNA for the CDR3 is TGCGCCAGCAGCCAAGTACAGGGGTCCTCCTACGAGCAGTACTTC. Its translation is CASSQVQGSSYEQYF.

In this sample, this clone turned up many times. A much larger clonotype is one base distant, so this may be a read error. At the DNA level, this CDR3 is encoded by other sequences in the same sample as well. The CDR3, as DNA: TGTGCCAGCAATCCCCTTTTAGATTCACCCCTCCACTTC. Translated, it gives CASNPLLDSPLHF. This sequence joins TRBV2 and TRBJ1-6; D gene unclear. The CDR3 consists of 13 residues. Germline assignment: CDR1 SNHLY and CDR2 FYNNEI.

This clone has just a few counts. The rearrangement joins TRBV6-1 to TRBJ2-1; 12 bases are shared with TRBD2. After removal of 7 bases from V and 4 bases from J, the junction contained 5 bases not matched to a gene. CDR3 length equals 15 residues. Germline V gene sequence: CDR1 MNHNS, CDR2 SASEGT. CDR3 loop: CASIPTSGRYNEQFF. The CDR3 DNA is TGTGCCAGCATACCGACTAGCGGGAGATACAATGAGCAGTTCTTC.

J is TRBJ2-5 and V is TRBV11-1; 11 positions agree with TRBD1. After removal of 5 bases from V and 2 bases from J, the junction contained 10 bases not matched to a gene. Germline-derived CDR1 and CDR2 are SGHAT and FQDESV (reference sequence). This CDR3 has 17 residues. This CDR3 reads CASSPGTGGDGQETQYF. In DNA form, the CDR3 reads TGTGCCAGCAGCCCAGGGACAGGGGGGGACGGACAAGAGACCCAGTACTTC.

This clone was observed at least ten times. The chain uses TRBV6-2 or TRBV6-3 and TRBJ2-1; D is undetermined. This CDR3 comprises 13 residues. Trimming left V 0 bases short and J 15 bases short, with 15 bases between. Germline CDR1 MNHEY, CDR2 SVGEGT. The DNA of the CDR3 is TGTGCCAGCAGTTACTCGTCGGAAAGGATTGGGTTCTTC. Amino acid sequence: CASSYSSERIGFF.